This passage covers 27 T cell receptor beta chains from one sample sequenced in a study of T cells in Graves' hyperthyroidism and ophthalmopathy. What was amplified from RNA transcripts were TCR beta CDR3 regions. HTBI primers were employed in a first-round RT-PCR of the TCR CDR3. TCRdb reprocessed the multiplex PCR reads via MiXCR and lists one record per CDR3 protein. This sample yields over 700,000 distinct CDR3 sequences, of which roughly a sixth are seen a single time; over 15% belongs to the top ten. Source material: blood. Receptors were obtained from a woman aged 45-65 years with Graves' hyperthyroidism that later progressed to Graves' ophthalmopathy.

This clonotype was seen ten or more times. Mismatch with germline at one junction end may stem from a read error. The chain carries TRBV5-1 and TRBJ1-6, with D tentatively TRBD1 (5 bases). The CDR3 consists of 13 residues. Germline CDR1 reads SGHRS; CDR2 reads YFSETQ. CDR3 protein: CASSLGANSPLHF. The DNA for the CDR3 is TGTGCCAGCAGCTTAGGGGCCAATTCACCCCTCCACTTT.

V is TRBV5-4 and J is TRBJ2-1; 8 positions agree with TRBD2. CDR1 and CDR2 from the germline V gene are SGHNT and YYREEE (reference sequence). The CDR3 length is 15 residues. The V gene end was trimmed by 1 base and the J gene end by 10 bases; junction bases not matched to a gene: 10. This CDR3 is CASSLPGGLFGEQFF. As DNA, the CDR3 is TGTGCCAGCAGCTTGCCGGGGGGGCTCTTCGGCGAGCAGTTCTTC.

A few counts support this clonotype. This chain uses TRBV14 with TRBJ1-2; TRBD1 matches at 7 bases. J was trimmed by 6 bases and V by 3 bases; bases with no gene match: 7. The CDR3 is 14 amino acids. Germline V gene sequence: CDR1 SGHDN, CDR2 FVKESK. The CDR3: CASSQEGAPHGYTF. The DNA for the CDR3 is TGTGCCAGCAGCCAGGAGGGGGCCCCCCATGGCTACACCTTC. Using reference TRBV14 and TRBJ1-2 for the parts outside the CDR3, the full variable domain is EAGVTQFPSHSVIEKGQTVTLRCDPISGHDNLYWYRRVMGKEIKFLLHFVKESKQDESGMPNNRFLAERTGGTYSTLKVQPAELEDSGVYFCASSQEGAPHGYTFGSGTRLTVV.

This clonotype has more than one count but fewer than ten. This chain connects TRBV12-3 or TRBV12-4 to TRBJ1-6, with D hard to call. The CDR3 consists of 14 residues. V lost 1 base, J lost 10 bases, and 11 bases lay in between. The CDR3 is CASSLVGSYSPLHF. The CDR3 nucleotides read TGTGCCAGCAGTTTAGTAGGCAGTTACTCACCCCTCCACTTT.

This clonotype was observed many times. The rearrangement joins TRBV3-1 to TRBJ1-5, with D tentatively TRBD1 (6 bases). With 0 bases removed from V and 3 bases from J, the gap between germline ends came to 9 bases. Germline loops: CDR1 LGHDT, CDR2 YNNKEL (reference sequence). The CDR3 loop spans 15 amino acids. CDR3 nucleotides: TGTGCCAGCAGCCAAGACAGGGGATACAATCAGCCCCAGCATTTT. Protein sequence: CASSQDRGYNQPQHF.

This clonotype was recorded many times. The gene calls are TRBV2 and TRBJ2-3; 10 bases align to TRBD1. Losses at the gene ends were 0 bases for V and 4 bases for J; bases not matched to a gene: 10. This CDR3 has 18 amino acids. The germline CDR1 and CDR2 sequences are SNHLY and FYNNEI. CDR3 bases: TGTGCCAGCAGTGAAGCCGGCGCGACAGGGGGCGGGGCAGATACGCAGTATTTT. Protein: CASSEAGATGGGADTQYF.

This clonotype was observed a handful of times. The rearrangement uses TRBV19 and TRBJ1-1; D not resolved. Germline V CDR1 and CDR2: LNHDA, SQIVND (reference sequence). CDR3 size: 14 residues. V lost 0 bases to trimming and J lost 5 bases, with 10 bases between them. CDR3 region: CASSIEAGFTEAFF. DNA of the CDR3: TGTGCCAGTAGTATAGAAGCGGGATTTACTGAAGCTTTCTTT.

In this sample, this clonotype turned up a few times. The chain links TRBV7-9 to TRBJ2-3; 8 bases are shared with TRBD1. CDR1 is SEHNR and CDR2 is FQNEAQ in the germline V gene (reference sequence). The CDR3 covers 17 residues. V gave up 5 bases and J gave up 6 bases; unmatched junction bases: 16. The CDR3 DNA reads TGTGCCAGCAGCCATACCGAGACAGGGGTGACCGGGGATACGCAGTATTTT. This encodes CASSHTETGVTGDTQYF.

This clonotype was found many times. The J gene is TRBJ1-5, the V gene TRBV7-9; D uncertain. Germline lookup yields CDR1 SEHNR and CDR2 FQNEAQ (reference sequence). This CDR3 is 15 amino acids long. Trimming took off 5 bases at V and 4 bases at J, with 15 bases between the two ends. CDR3 region: CASSPATGRNQPQHF. The CDR3 nucleotides are TGTGCCAGCAGCCCAGCGACGGGCCGGAATCAGCCCCAGCATTTT.

The rearrangement links TRBV20-1 to TRBJ2-5; D may be TRBD2 (5 bases). The CDR3 contains 16 residues. Deletions cut 3 bases from V and 4 bases from J, with 21 bases between. Germline V CDR1 and CDR2: DFQATT, SNEGSKA (reference sequence). CDR3 residues: CSASLRQWGDGETQYF. The CDR3 DNA sequence: TGCAGTGCTAGCTTGCGTCAGTGGGGAGATGGAGAGACCCAGTACTTC.

This clonotype showed up just a few times. The V call is TRBV18, the J call TRBJ2-7; TRBD1 might be the D (5 bases). CDR3 length equals 14 residues. Germline loops: CDR1 KGHSH, CDR2 LQKENI. Trimming took off 6 bases at V and 3 bases at J, with 15 bases between the two ends. CDR3 loop: CASSDPQGLYEQYF. CDR3 coding DNA: TGTGCCAGCTCCGACCCTCAGGGCCTCTACGAGCAGTACTTC.

V is TRBV30 and J is TRBJ2-1; TRBD2 agrees at 14 bases. The V gene end was trimmed by 3 bases and the J gene end by 9 bases; junction bases not matched to a gene: 7. Germline V gene data show CDR1 as GTSNPN and CDR2 as SVGIG (reference sequence). There are 15 residues in the CDR3. CDR3 bases: TGTGCCTGGAGACAGACTAGCGGGGGGGCGGGTGAGCAGTTCTTC. Encoded protein: CAWRQTSGGAGEQFF.

This clonotype has just a few counts. The CDR3 coding sequence is TGTGCCTGGAGTGTAACAGGAAGTAGCAATCAGCCCCAGCATTTT. It is translated as CAWSVTGSSNQPQHF. The V call is TRBV30, the J call TRBJ1-5; weak D call: TRBD1 (5 bases). The CDR3 length is 15 residues. With 0 bases removed from V and 0 bases from J, the gap between germline ends came to 9 bases. CDR1 is GTSNPN, CDR2 SVGIG, per germline (reference sequence).

This clonotype has a count of ten or more. V usage is TRBV20-1 and J usage is TRBJ2-6; maybe TRBD2 (6 bases). The germline CDR1 and CDR2 sequences are DFQATT and SNEGSKA (reference sequence). Trimming removed 6 bases from V and 2 bases from J, with 17 bases in between. CDR3 length: 16 amino acids. CDR3 sequence (DNA): TGCAGTGCCGGGGCAGGGACTGCGCCTGGGGCCAACGTCCTGACTTTC. This encodes CSAGAGTAPGANVLTF.

The rearrangement joins TRBV28 to TRBJ1-2, with 7 positions matching TRBD1. V was clipped by 3 bases and J by 5 bases; unmatched bases: 9. In germline, CDR1 is MDHEN, CDR2 SYDVKM. CDR3 length: 15 amino acids. The CDR3 DNA sequence: TGTGCCAGCAGTTTCTTAGACAGGGACAATTATGGCTACACCTTC. This sequence encodes CASSFLDRDNYGYTF.

This clonotype was seen only a few times. The chain is built from TRBV6-1 and TRBJ2-1; 13 bases align to TRBD2. The length of the CDR3 is 16 residues. Germline assignment: CDR1 MNHNS and CDR2 SASEGT. The V and J ends lost 5 bases and 7 bases, in that order; junction bases with no gene match: 8. In DNA, the CDR3 is TGTGCCAGCAGTTATCCAACTAGCGGGGGGGTAAATGAGCAGTTCTTC. This translates into CASSYPTSGGVNEQFF.

The V and J genes are TRBV24-1 and TRBJ2-2, with D tentatively TRBD2 (5 bases). CDR3 size: 13 residues. V was clipped by 4 bases and J by 7 bases, with 9 bases between them. The germline CDR1 and CDR2 sequences are KGHDR and SFDVKD. CDR3 amino acids: CATSDRGIGELFF. The CDR3 bases are TGTGCCACCAGTGACCGAGGGATCGGGGAGCTGTTTTTT.

V and J are TRBV30 and TRBJ1-5, with 12 nucleotides matching TRBD1. The CDR3 is 18 residues long. Germline values: CDR1 GTSNPN, CDR2 SVGIG (reference sequence). Trimming took 3 bases from V and 4 from J; bases not matched to a gene: 13. DNA of the CDR3: TGTGCCTGGAGGCTCCCCGGGACAGGGGGCATCAGTAATCAGCCCCAGCATTTT. Protein sequence: CAWRLPGTGGISNQPQHF.

This clonotype appeared many times. V usage is TRBV7-3 and J usage is TRBJ2-1, with a weak D call TRBD1 (6 bases). Germline CDR1 SGHTA, CDR2 FQGTGA. The CDR3 is made up of 16 amino acids. V lost 5 bases to trimming and J lost 4 bases, with 18 bases between them. The CDR3 nucleotides read TGTGCCAGCAGCCCCGTACTACGAGGGGGATACAATGAGCAGTTCTTC. Residues: CASSPVLRGGYNEQFF.

This clonotype was detected only a few times. This chain connects TRBV12-5 to TRBJ2-2; D is unclear. Germline CDR1 and CDR2: LGHNT and FRNRAP. V was clipped by 0 bases and J by 7 bases, with 3 bases between them. The CDR3 runs to 12 residues. DNA of the CDR3: TGTGCTAGTGGTTTGGTCGGCGGGGAGCTGTTTTTT. It is translated as CASGLVGGELFF.

This clonotype was recorded many times. This rearrangement joins TRBV6-5 to TRBJ1-1; D call uncertain. This CDR3 has 16 residues. Trimming removed 2 bases from V and 0 bases from J, with 13 bases in between. CDR1 is MNHEY and CDR2 is SVGAGI in the germline V gene. The chain's CDR3 is CASSYPTAVMNTEAFF. CDR3 DNA: TGTGCCAGCAGTTACCCCACGGCGGTGATGAACACTGAAGCTTTCTTT.

This clonotype has at least ten counts. The genes are TRBV6-8 and TRBJ2-2; maybe TRBD2 (5 bases). Trimming pared 6 bases from V and 5 bases from J, leaving 19 bases between. Germline lookup yields CDR1 MNHGY and CDR2 SAAAGT. The CDR3 has 16 residues. CDR3 nucleotides: TGTGCCAGCAGATTACTGACGGGAAACCCTACCGGGGAGCTGTTTTTT. It translates to CASRLLTGNPTGELFF.

On this clonotype itself: Possible read error: a much larger clone is one base away. This chain uses TRBV6-5 with TRBJ2-7; 10 bases are a match to TRBD1. V lost 5 bases, J lost 8 bases, and 9 bases stayed unmatched. The CDR3 covers 14 residues. CDR1 MNHEY and CDR2 SVGAGI come from the germline V gene. Here the CDR3 reads CASSNRGQGYKQYF. The CDR3 DNA is TGTGCCAGCAGTAACCGGGGACAGGGGTACAAGCAGTACTTC.

This chain uses TRBV3-1 with TRBJ2-3; D is unresolved. Germline V CDR1 and CDR2: LGHDT, YNNKEL (reference sequence). Trimming removed 3 bases from V and 10 bases from J, with 14 bases in between. The CDR3 sequence is 13 residues long. The chain's CDR3 is CASSQLGQTAQYF. In DNA, the CDR3 is TGTGCCAGCAGCCAGCTGGGTCAAACCGCGCAGTATTTT.

This clonotype showed up just a few times. The gene calls are TRBV5-1 and TRBJ1-6; D is unclear. This CDR3 comprises 14 residues. Trimming took 3 bases from V and 5 from J, leaving 9 bases between them. Germline V gene data show CDR1 as SGHRS and CDR2 as YFSETQ. CDR3 in amino acids: CASSSGQNNSPLHF. CDR3 coding DNA: TGCGCCAGCAGCTCGGGCCAGAATAATTCACCCCTCCACTTT.

The chain links TRBV7-9 to TRBJ2-3, with 8 bases that match TRBD1. CDR1 is SEHNR, CDR2 FQNEAQ, per germline (reference sequence). The CDR3 contains 16 residues. V trimming: 5 bases; J trimming: 1 base; junction bases outside the gene matches: 8. The CDR3 reads CASSVIPGQGTDTQYF. DNA of the CDR3: TGTGCCAGCAGCGTGATACCGGGACAGGGCACAGATACGCAGTATTTT.

The chain is built from TRBV6-1 and TRBJ1-2; D is unresolved. The CDR3 has 17 residues. Germline V gene data show CDR1 as MNHNS and CDR2 as SASEGT. V was shortened by 4 bases and J by 5 bases, with 23 bases between the two germline ends. DNA of the CDR3: TGTGCCAGCAGTGGGGGTTCCGTCTTTAGTCCGGAGTATGGCTACACCTTC. Amino acids: CASSGGSVFSPEYGYTF.